These T cell receptor beta chains were read from a single sample in a study of beta chain features in type 1 diabetes. Sequencing was performed with immunoSEQ multiplex PCR; in TCRdb, only in-frame clones are kept and a portion is missing. This table has about 360,000 clones, around 13% appearing once. Sequencing was done on a sample of naive CD4+ T cells from blood. The receptors shown here come from a man between 18 and 35 years old in good health. CDR3s include the opening cysteine and the closing phenylalanine or tryptophan. D genes are given only for firm matches. Rows may omit the clone size; those that give it use once, few, many or a size class.

>TRBV19|TRBJ2-3|TRBD1|NA
CASSKGQGVDTQYF
TGTGCCAGTAGTAAGGGACAGGGTGTGGATACGCAGTATTTT
>TRBV4-2|TRBJ1-2|TRBD1|NA
CASSQVTGQGYGYTF
TGTGCCAGCAGCCAAGTGACAGGACAGGGCTATGGCTACACCTTC
>TRBV29-1|TRBJ1-1|NA|few
CSVDAGRNEAFF
TGCAGCGTTGATGCGGGCAGGAATGAAGCTTTCTTT
>TRBV13|TRBJ1-1|TRBD1|NA
CASSARQGNTEAFF
TGTGCCAGCAGCGCACGACAGGGGAACACTGAAGCTTTCTTT
>TRBV28|TRBJ2-1|NA|few
CASSLASSYNEQFF
TGTGCCAGCAGTCTAGCCTCCTCCTACAATGAGCAGTTCTTC
>TRBV5-6|TRBJ2-3|NA|few
CASSLGGGSTWDTQYF
TGTGCCAGCAGCTTGGGTGGCGGGTCTACCTGGGATACGCAGTATTTT
>TRBV20-1|TRBJ2-3|NA|few
CSARADTQYF
TGCAGTGCTCGCGCAGATACGCAGTATTTT
>TRBV29-1|TRBJ1-1|NA|NA
CSGGERGTEAFF
TGCAGCGGGGGGGAGAGGGGCACTGAAGCTTTCTTT
>TRBV4-3|TRBJ2-5|NA|few
CASSQDWAVGAGTQYF
TGCGCCAGCAGCCAAGATTGGGCAGTGGGGGCAGGGACCCAGTACTTC
>TRBV7-2|TRBJ2-3|NA|many
CASSYAGQTITDTQYF
TGTGCCAGCAGCTACGCGGGACAGACGATCACAGATACGCAGTATTTT
>TRBV7-2|TRBJ2-7|NA|few
CASSPPRDKSYEQYF
TGTGCCAGCAGCCCTCCCCGTGACAAGTCCTACGAGCAGTACTTC
>TRBV19|TRBJ2-7|NA|NA
CASSMTVTYEQYF
TGTGCCAGTAGTATGACAGTAACCTACGAGCAGTACTTC
>TRBV30|TRBJ1-4|TRBD1|NA
CAWNSGQLETNEKLFF
TGTGCCTGGAATTCGGGACAGCTCGAAACTAATGAAAAACTGTTTTTT
>TRBV7-8|TRBJ2-1|TRBD2|NA
CASSGLAGGIDEQFF
TGTGCCAGCAGCGGGCTAGCGGGGGGGATCGATGAGCAGTTCTTC
>TRBV19|TRBJ2-1|TRBD1|few
CASRTGAAYNEQFF
TGTGCCAGCAGAACAGGGGCTGCCTACAATGAGCAGTTCTTC
>TRBV29-1|TRBJ2-5|TRBD1|NA
CSVRWTGGETQYF
TGCAGCGTTCGGTGGACAGGGGGAGAGACCCAGTACTTC
>TRBV28|TRBJ2-7|TRBD1|NA
CASSLGDRTTYEQYF
TGTGCCAGCAGTTTAGGGGACAGGACCACCTACGAGCAGTACTTC
>TRBV7-9|TRBJ2-7|TRBD2|few
CASSLGGSGSLNEQYF
TGTGCCAGCAGCTTAGGGGGAAGCGGGAGTCTAAACGAGCAGTACTTC
>TRBV5-1|TRBJ2-5|NA|once
CASSLHGVRGETQYF
TGCGCCAGCAGCTTACACGGTGTAAGAGGGGAGACCCAGTACTTC
>TRBV27|TRBJ2-3|TRBD2|NA
CATRSGGAANTQYF
TGTGCCACCCGAAGCGGGGGGGCCGCGAATACGCAGTATTTT
>TRBV30|TRBJ1-2|NA|few
CAWSVSFGRVHGYTF
TGTGCCTGGAGTGTATCTTTTGGCAGGGTTCATGGCTACACCTTC
>TRBV11-2|TRBJ1-1|NA|few
CASSSRTRQNTEAFF
TGTGCCAGCAGCTCCAGAACACGACAGAACACTGAAGCTTTCTTT
>TRBV11-3|TRBJ2-1|TRBD2|NA
CASSIGTSSMNEQFF
TGTGCCAGCAGCATCGGGACTAGCAGTATGAATGAGCAGTTCTTC
>TRBV6-5|TRBJ2-7|NA|NA
CASSESFRSYEQYF
TGTGCCAGCAGTGAGTCGTTCCGCTCCTACGAACAGTACTTC
>TRBV5-4|TRBJ2-2|NA|NA
CASSLRREDGELFF
TGTGCCAGCAGCTTACGCAGGGAGGACGGGGAGCTGTTTTTT
>TRBV28|TRBJ2-4|NA|NA
CASSPGSGGLAKNIQYF
TGTGCCAGCAGCCCCGGGAGTGGCGGATTAGCCAAAAACATTCAGTACTTC
>TRBV6-1|TRBJ2-7|TRBD2|NA
CASRTWTSGSYEQYF
TGTGCCAGCAGAACATGGACTAGCGGGAGCTACGAGCAGTACTTC
>TRBV7-9|TRBJ1-2|TRBD1|NA
CASSLSTGVGYGYTF
TGTGCCAGCAGCTTATCCACAGGGGTTGGATATGGCTACACCTTC
>TRBV29-1|TRBJ2-1|TRBD2|NA
CSVAGLAGANEQFF
TGCAGCGTTGCGGGACTAGCGGGGGCCAATGAGCAGTTCTTC
>TRBV7-2|TRBJ1-6|NA|NA
CASSLQGESPLHF
TGTGCCAGCAGTCTACAGGGAGAATCACCCCTCCACTTT
>TRBV4-1|TRBJ2-5|TRBD2|few
CASSQSSGGYQETQYF
TGCGCCAGCAGCCAGTCAAGCGGGGGGTACCAAGAGACCCAGTACTTC
>TRBV6-4|TRBJ1-1|TRBD1|NA
CASRETGANTEAFF
TGTGCCAGCAGAGAGACAGGGGCTAACACTGAAGCTTTCTTT
>TRBV21-1|TRBJ2-3|NA|NA
CASSKSSNLAGGRTDTQYF
TGTGCCAGCAGCAAATCAAGCAACCTAGCGGGGGGCCGCACAGATACGCAGTATTTT
>TRBV7-9|TRBJ1-5|TRBD1|NA
CASSSGQGIQPQHF
TGTGCCAGCAGCTCCGGACAGGGGATCCAGCCCCAGCATTTT
>TRBV27|TRBJ1-2|NA|NA
CASSSYRGFYGYTF
TGTGCCAGCAGTAGCTATAGGGGATTCTATGGCTACACCTTC
>TRBV5-1|TRBJ2-7|NA|NA
CASSLLAGGHEQYF
TGCGCCAGCAGCTTGCTGGCAGGGGGGCACGAGCAGTACTTC
>TRBV29-1|TRBJ2-3|TRBD2|few
CSVEGLAGGPDTQYF
TGCAGCGTTGAGGGACTAGCGGGAGGCCCAGATACGCAGTATTTT
>TRBV19|TRBJ1-5|TRBD1|NA
CASNHRGQPQHF
TGTGCCAGCAATCACAGGGGTCAGCCCCAGCATTTT
>TRBV18|TRBJ2-7|TRBD2|NA
CASSRLAGMDEQYF
TGTGCCAGCTCACGTCTAGCGGGTATGGACGAGCAGTACTTC
>TRBV30|TRBJ1-1|NA|NA
CAWSGHNTEAFF
TGTGCCTGGAGTGGACACAACACTGAAGCTTTCTTT
>TRBV5-5|TRBJ1-4|TRBD1|few
CASSLVSGGNEKLFF
TGTGCCAGCAGCTTGGTCTCAGGGGGGAATGAAAAACTGTTTTTT
>TRBV19|TRBJ2-5|TRBD2|few
CASSILAASGRRETQYF
TGTGCCAGTAGTATCTTGGCGGCTAGCGGGAGACGGGAGACCCAGTACTTC
>TRBV5-1|TRBJ2-5|NA|NA
CASSLTTTQETQYF
TGCGCCAGCAGCTTGACTACCACTCAGGAGACCCAGTACTTC
>TRBV29-1|TRBJ2-3|TRBD2|few
CSVEEWETSGTQAQYF
TGCAGCGTTGAAGAGTGGGAGACTAGCGGGACACAGGCGCAGTATTTT
>TRBV29-1|TRBJ1-1|NA|few
CSARTATRAFF
TGCAGCGCCCGGACAGCGACCCGCGCTTTCTTT
>TRBV19|TRBJ2-3|NA|NA
CASEVGGTDTQYF
TGTGCCAGTGAAGTCGGGGGCACAGATACGCAGTATTTT
>TRBV18|TRBJ1-2|NA|once
CASYYGGASYGYTF
TGTGCCAGCTATTATGGTGGGGCAAGCTATGGCTACACCTTC
>TRBV19|TRBJ2-2|NA|few
CASSLRNTGELFF
TGTGCCAGTAGTCTAAGGAACACCGGGGAGCTGTTTTTT
>TRBV28|TRBJ2-7|TRBD1|NA
CASSSRQGVPYEQYF
TGTGCCAGCAGCTCCAGACAGGGAGTACCCTACGAGCAGTACTTC
>TRBV27|TRBJ2-7|NA|NA
CASSLEGAPFSYEQYF
TGTGCCAGCAGCCTCGAAGGGGCCCCGTTCTCCTACGAGCAGTACTTC
>TRBV7-2|TRBJ2-3|TRBD2|NA
CASSWTSGGGSDTQYF
TGTGCCAGCAGCTGGACTAGCGGGGGGGGATCCGATACGCAGTATTTT
>TRBV30|TRBJ2-1|NA|few
CAWSVGGGGYNEQFF
TGTGCCTGGAGTGTTGGGGGCGGGGGCTACAATGAGCAGTTCTTC
>TRBV7-6|TRBJ1-2|NA|NA
CASSLVGIADGYTF
TGTGCCAGCAGCTTAGTGGGTATAGCAGATGGCTACACCTTC
>TRBV7-2|TRBJ2-1|NA|NA
CASSLRSGNNEQFF
TGTGCCAGCAGCTTAAGGTCGGGGAACAATGAGCAGTTCTTC
>TRBV30|TRBJ2-7|NA|few
CAWIPKRYEQYF
TGTGCCTGGATACCTAAGCGCTACGAGCAGTACTTC